A single sample is the source of the 5 T cell receptor beta chains below, sequenced in a study of blood T cell repertoires in COVID-19. TCRdb's table, derived via immunoSEQ multiplex PCR, lists solely in-frame clones and lacks some. Of around 230,000 clones detected, 70% to 90% appear once; the ten largest clones hold roughly 8.7%. Sequenced input: PBMCs or T cells enriched from blood (not recorded which). All receptors derive from a man aged 35-49 years who had recovered from COVID-19.

Written as DNA, the CDR3 is TGTGCCAGCAGCACAGGGTTGACCGGGGAGCTGTTTTTT. It codes for CASSTGLTGELFF. V and J are TRBV7-9 and TRBJ2-2; D possibly corresponds to TRBD1 (6 bases). V was clipped by 5 bases and J by 5 bases, with 9 bases between them. The CDR3 runs 13 residues. The germline CDR1 and CDR2 sequences are SEHNR and FQNEAQ (reference sequence).

The gene calls are TRBV2 and TRBJ1-6; TRBD1 matches at 7 bases. The germline V gene encodes CDR1 SNHLY and CDR2 FYNNEI. V shed 6 bases, J shed 5 bases, and the junction held 10 bases outside the gene matches. CDR3 length: 16 residues. The CDR3 coding sequence is TGTGCCAGCAGAGGGTTGACAGGGATGAATAATTCACCCCTCCACTTT. Its protein is CASRGLTGMNNSPLHF. The variable domain in full, completed from reference TRBV2 and TRBJ1-6, reads EPEVTQTPSHQVTQMGQEVILRCVPISNHLYFYWYRQILGQKVEFLVSFYNNEISEKSEIFDDQFSVERPDGSNFTLKIRSTKLEDSAMYFCASRGLTGMNNSPLHFGNGTRLTVT.

This clone was detected once. The gene calls are TRBV24-1 and TRBJ1-5; perhaps TRBD1 as D (5 bases). The CDR3 consists of 13 residues. Germline CDR1 KGHDR, CDR2 SFDVKD. Deletions cut 5 bases from V and 7 bases from J, with 11 bases between. This CDR3 reads CATSVRSGQPQHF. The CDR3, as DNA: TGTGCCACCAGTGTTCGGTCAGGGCAGCCCCAGCATTTT.

V is TRBV5-6 and J is TRBJ2-7; 8 positions match TRBD1. Germline values: CDR1 SGHDT, CDR2 YYEEEE. With V trimmed by 2 bases and J by 4 bases, 2 bases remained unmatched. This CDR3 is 13 amino acids long. The CDR3 region is CASSFDRGYEQYF. The CDR3 DNA is TGTGCCAGCAGCTTCGACAGGGGATACGAGCAGTACTTC.

The chain carries TRBV18 and TRBJ2-1; D might be TRBD2 (5 bases). This CDR3 is built from 15 residues. V lost 7 bases and J lost 2, with 15 bases in between. Germline CDR1 reads KGHSH; CDR2 reads LQKENI. The CDR3 region is CASLSLDWTYNEQFF. The CDR3, as DNA: TGTGCCAGCTTGAGCTTGGACTGGACCTACAATGAGCAGTTCTTC.